The T cell receptor beta chain under discussion was sequenced for a study of CD8 T cells in Susac syndrome. The multiple sclerosis controls comprised treatment-naive patients whose relapsing-remitting disease was stable or active. This clonotype came up once. Reverse transcription used roughly 0.45 to 1 ug RNA and random hexamers. Amplification of TCR beta CDR3 was carried out by immunoSEQ multiplex PCR, which covered 54 Vbeta and 13 Jbeta segments. TCRdb re-derived calls from the immunoSEQ multiplex PCR reads in MiXCR, one entry per CDR3 protein. The sample carries 200,000 or so distinct CDR3 sequences, 90% to 95% recorded once. This CDR3 is 15 amino acids long. The V gene's germline CDR1 is DFQATT and CDR2 SNEGSKA (reference sequence). The V and J ends lost 3 bases and 3 bases, in that order; junction bases with no gene match: 3.

The origin of this receptor is a human donor with multiple sclerosis. Sequences were obtained from CD4+ T cells from PBMCs. The chain combines TRBV20-1 with TRBJ2-3; the match to TRBD2 covers 13 bases. The CDR3 nucleotides are TGCAGTGCTAGTAGACTAGCGGGGGGAACAGATACGCAGTATTTT. Amino acids: CSASRLAGGTDTQYF.